Presented here are 20 T cell receptor beta chains from one specimen sequenced in a study of CD8+ T cells in alopecia areata. Following RNA extraction, reverse transcription yielded cDNA that acted as the sequencing template. Sequencing used immunoSEQ multiplex PCR; TCRdb keeps in-frame clones, though not all of them. The sample comprises fewer than 250,000 clones, around two fifths of which are singletons, and around 0.48% rests with the top ten. This sample's treatment: oral pan-JAK inhibitor, 5-10 mg twice daily. The sequenced sample was CD4+ T cells sorted from blood, obtained between weeks 30 and 35, from a patient treated with tofacitinib. These receptors were obtained from a human donor with alopecia areata.

V is TRBV29-1 and J is TRBJ2-1; D could derive from TRBD1 or TRBD2 (6 bases each). The CDR3 spans 15 residues. Trimming took 3 bases from V and 4 from J, leaving 16 bases between them. CDR1 is SQVTM, CDR2 ANQGSEA, per germline. In DNA, the CDR3 is TGCAGCGTTGATGCCCCCCGGGGGCGATACAATGAGCAGTTCTTC. It encodes CSVDAPRGRYNEQFF.

The V gene is TRBV5-4, the J gene TRBJ2-6; tentatively, D is TRBD2 (6 bases). With 2 bases removed from V and 0 bases from J, the gap between germline ends came to 9 bases. Per the germline V gene, CDR1 is SGHNT and CDR2 is YYREEE (reference sequence). The CDR3 contains 16 residues. The CDR3 bases are TGTGCCAGCAGCTTTGGCGGGGACTCTGGGGCCAACGTCCTGACTTTC. This codes for CASSFGGDSGANVLTF.

This clone was observed a few times. The rearrangement uses TRBV19 and TRBJ1-1; TRBD1 aligns across 8 bases. The junction had 3 bases not matched to a gene; V was cut back by 8 bases and J by 7 bases. The CDR3 consists of 11 residues. Germline V gives CDR1 LNHDA, CDR2 SQIVND (reference sequence). In DNA form, the CDR3 reads TGTGCCAGTCGACAGGGGCTTGAAGCTTTCTTT. Residues: CASRQGLEAFF.

The DNA for the CDR3 is TGCGCCAGCAGCACCGGACAGCGTCTTTCTCATGGCTACACCTTC. Translating it yields CASSTGQRLSHGYTF. The V gene is TRBV5-1, the J gene TRBJ1-2; D is possibly TRBD1 (6 bases). The V gene lost 4 bases and the J gene lost 6 bases, with 19 bases spanning the gap. The CDR3 contains 15 residues. From germline, CDR1 is SGHRS and CDR2 YFSETQ.

The gene calls are TRBV5-1 and TRBJ2-7; TRBD1 is a possible D gene (5 bases). The CDR3 is made up of 13 amino acids. V lost 0 bases to trimming and J lost 5 bases, with 9 bases between them. Germline V gene sequence: CDR1 SGHRS, CDR2 YFSETQ. The CDR3 DNA sequence: TGCGCCAGCAGCTTGGCCCAGGGTGACGAGCAGTACTTC. Amino acids: CASSLAQGDEQYF.

V is TRBV7-8 and J is TRBJ2-7; the D gene could be TRBD1 or TRBD2 (5 bases each). Germline V gene data show CDR1 as SGHVS and CDR2 as FQNEAQ. Trimming shortened V by 5 bases and J by 4 bases, and 9 bases separated the two germline ends. CDR3 length: 12 amino acids. This chain's CDR3 is CASSREGYEQYF. In DNA, the CDR3 is TGTGCCAGCAGCAGAGAGGGGTACGAGCAGTACTTC.

A few counts support this clone. This chain links TRBV6-4 with TRBJ2-7; no clear D gene. Germline CDR1 MRHNA, CDR2 SNTAGT. V lost 4 bases and J 1 base, leaving 5 bases between the germline ends. The CDR3 consists of 12 residues. As DNA, the CDR3 is TGTGCCAGCAGTGGGGCTTCCTACGAGCAGTACTTC. Amino acids: CASSGASYEQYF.

This clone was counted between two and nine times. This chain joins TRBV7-8 and TRBJ2-3, with D perhaps assigned TRBD1 or TRBD2 (5 bases each). V gave up 5 bases and J gave up 3 bases, with 12 bases separating them. Germline V gene lookup returns CDR1 SGHVS and CDR2 FQNEAQ. CDR3 length equals 14 residues. The CDR3 reads CASSVNWGTDTQYF. The CDR3, as DNA: TGTGCCAGCAGCGTCAACTGGGGGACAGATACGCAGTATTTT.

This clone showed up just a few times. The CDR3 loop is CASSLKGGANYGYTF. CDR3 in DNA: TGTGCCAGCAGTTTAAAGGGGGGAGCTAACTATGGCTACACCTTC. The chain combines TRBV27 with TRBJ1-2; a possible D gene is TRBD1 (6 bases). Germline CDR1 and CDR2: MNHEY and SMNVEV (reference sequence). The CDR3 has 15 residues. Trimming removed 2 bases from V and 0 bases from J, with 10 bases in between.

The V call is TRBV29-1, the J call TRBJ2-7; TRBD1 might be the D (6 bases). Trimming took 4 bases from V and 5 from J, leaving 12 bases between them. The CDR3 runs 12 residues. Germline V lookup: CDR1 SQVTM, CDR2 ANQGSEA. CDR3 in amino acids: CSVGTGFDEQYF. The CDR3 nucleotides read TGCAGCGTTGGAACAGGGTTCGACGAGCAGTACTTC.

The V and J genes are TRBV5-1 and TRBJ2-1; 13 positions match TRBD2. CDR1 and CDR2 (germline): SGHRS, YFSETQ. The CDR3 is 16 residues long. Unmatched junction bases numbered 9, after V lost 3 bases and J lost 9 bases. This CDR3 reads CASSSDPGLAGSEQFF. The CDR3 DNA is TGCGCCAGCAGCTCCGATCCGGGACTAGCGGGGTCTGAGCAGTTCTTC.

This chain uses TRBV6-5 with TRBJ2-3; 9 bases are shared with TRBD2. Germline assignment: CDR1 MNHEY and CDR2 SVGAGI. After removal of 4 bases from V and 1 base from J, the junction contained 3 bases not matched to a gene. The CDR3 has 15 amino acids. The CDR3 DNA sequence: TGTGCCAGCAGTTTGACTAGCGGTGGCACAGATACGCAGTATTTT. It specifies CASSLTSGGTDTQYF.

The chain employs TRBV7-2 and TRBJ2-4; 7 bases fit TRBD2. This CDR3 spans 17 amino acids. Germline CDR1 SGHTA, CDR2 FQGNSA. V gave up 1 base and J gave up 2 bases; unmatched junction bases: 8. The CDR3 here is CASSLGGSGGPKNIQYF. The CDR3 DNA reads TGTGCCAGCAGCTTAGGCGGGTCGGGAGGACCCAAAAACATTCAGTACTTC.

This clone was observed a few times. The chain combines TRBV25-1 with TRBJ2-5; 7 nucleotides align to TRBD2. The CDR3 extends over 15 amino acids. Germline loops: CDR1 MGHDK, CDR2 SYGVNS. The trim removed 8 bases at V and 1 base at J, leaving 10 bases unmatched. The CDR3 bases are TGTGCCAGCTCCGTCGGCGGGAGCGCCCAAGAGACCCAGTACTTC. Translation gives CASSVGGSAQETQYF.

The CDR3 loop reads CASRYQGLGTEAFF. The CDR3 bases are TGTGCCAGCAGGTACCAAGGGCTGGGTACTGAAGCTTTCTTT. The chain joins TRBV6-5 to TRBJ1-1, with unresolved D. Trimming shortened V by 6 bases and J by 5 bases, and 16 bases separated the two germline ends. CDR1 is MNHEY and CDR2 is SVGAGI in the germline V gene. CDR3 size: 14 residues.

This clone has just a few counts. The chain uses TRBV30 and TRBJ2-5; either TRBD1 or TRBD2 may supply D (5 bases each). Between the trimmed V and J ends, which lost 3 bases and 1 base, there was a span of 12 bases. The CDR3 sequence is 14 residues long. The germline V gene encodes CDR1 GTSNPN and CDR2 SVGIG (reference sequence). This CDR3 is CAWRGTGFQETQYF. The CDR3, as DNA: TGTGCCTGGAGGGGGACGGGGTTCCAAGAGACCCAGTACTTC.

The V and J genes are TRBV5-1 and TRBJ1-6, with 8 bases aligning to TRBD1. The CDR3 runs to 15 residues. Germline assignment: CDR1 SGHRS and CDR2 YFSETQ. Trimming cost V 0 bases and J 8 bases; bases outside gene matches: 4. The CDR3 DNA reads TGCGCCAGCAGCTTGGGGACAGGGTCCGATTCACCCCTCCACTTT. It codes for CASSLGTGSDSPLHF.

This sequence joins TRBV7-8 and TRBJ2-5; weak D call: TRBD2 (6 bases). The CDR3 extends over 14 amino acids. Germline V gives CDR1 SGHVS, CDR2 FQNEAQ. The germline V and J ends were trimmed by 4 bases and 4 bases, with 13 bases remaining between them. CDR3 protein: CASSSGGAGETQYF. CDR3 nucleotide sequence: TGTGCCAGCAGCTCCGGAGGGGCAGGAGAGACCCAGTACTTC.

CDR3: CASSPGTLFTGELFF. The CDR3 DNA follows: TGTGCCAGCAGCCCCGGGACACTATTCACCGGGGAGCTGTTTTTT. The genes are TRBV6-5 and TRBJ2-2; D is possibly TRBD1 (6 bases). The CDR3 spans 15 residues. Germline values: CDR1 MNHEY, CDR2 SVGAGI. Trimming pared 6 bases from V and 4 bases from J, leaving 15 bases between.

This clone showed up just a few times. The gene calls are TRBV9 and TRBJ1-2, with no clear D. The V gene's germline CDR1 is SGDLS and CDR2 YYNGEE. The CDR3 covers 13 residues. Trimming left V 1 base short and J 4 bases short, with 8 bases between. The CDR3 DNA reads as TGTGCCAGCAGCGTAACTGGGAGCTATGGCTACACCTTC. This translates into CASSVTGSYGYTF.